This TCR beta chain derives from a study of cytomegalovirus exposure and HLA in healthy donors (dated by TCRdb to about 2017). Regarding the research as a whole: In an earlier analysis of fewer than 750 of the donors, 250 to 350 Gb of sequence data and 100 million or so unique TCR beta sequences from 180 million or so T cells were reported. Approximately 300 gigabases of sequencing data and tens of millions of unique TCR sequences made up an early release that covered several hundred HLA-typed donors. The genetic ancestry cluster associated with self-reported Caucasian donors included 81% of the 300 to 400 genotyped donors. The study was designed to test whether signatures of past pathogen exposure could be identified by cataloging public T cell receptors. The study profiled the T cell repertoires of hundreds of subjects by immunosequencing and related them to cytomegalovirus serostatus. Along with the roughly 610-subject first cohort, a separate validation cohort of over 90 different subjects was used. The study combined high-throughput TCR immunosequencing, statistical association of individual TCRs with disease status, and machine learning to predict cytomegalovirus infection status. To study patterns of TCR occurrence, a later analysis re-analyzed previously published TCR beta repertoires from around 700 donors and added high-resolution HLA genotyping. In the later analysis, no new phenotypic data were used to find candidate immune exposures; instead, reliance was placed on TCR beta sequences and their occurrence across donors. To decide whether each TCR beta V gene segment behaved as functional or pseudogenic, an earlier analysis of fewer than 750 of the donors relied on high-throughput TCR beta sequencing. Donor age, sex, ethnicity and CMV serostatus were compiled together with the repertoire data. A later genetic analysis took genome-wide SNP genotypes for about 65% of the 666 donors and used that subset as a discovery cohort. Every repertoire in the discovery cohort had been generated on one and the same sequencing platform. HLA typing covered class I and class II loci at four-digit resolution. The number of typed donors differed by locus: about 620-640 for A, B, C, DRB1 and DQB1; 500 to 550 for DQA1; 600 to 610 for DPA1; and about 470 for DPB1. Four to six DR-DQ haplotypes were handled as single units for association and clustering because linkage in the cohort was strong. On average, 235,054 unique TCR beta nucleotide sequences were sequenced per donor among 398 genotyped donors of the cohort, with about 17% of those sequences being non-productive.

From cysteine to phenylalanine, the CDR3 is 14 amino acids long. The kept DNA is CDR3 alone, 42 bases in frame from the first base. CDR1 and CDR2, looked up from the germline V gene (reference sequence), are GTSNPN and SVGIG. V ends up 3 bases short and J 3 bases short, with an unmatched junction base count of 3. The cohort consisted of more than 650 healthy bone marrow donors. At the time of sampling, all cohort members were nominally healthy, though unrecorded immune exposures were likely present. The donor tested CMV seronegative and was one of the 352 seronegative cohort members. A peripheral blood sample was collected from each donor, and TCR beta sequencing was performed on peripheral blood mononuclear cells. The Qiagen DNeasy Blood Extraction Kit was used to extract genomic DNA from the blood cell samples. General conclusions and limits of the study: In a later analysis, HLA-associated TCR beta chains were found to be more clonally expanded and to have lower generation probabilities than equally common non-associated chains. Because counts were too low, 15 to 20 rarely observed V segments, including chromosome 9 orphons, were excluded from the earlier analysis of 587 of the donors. In vitro tests confirmed that a few of the cytomegalovirus-associated TCR beta chains recognize cytomegalovirus antigens. Roughly uniform sequencing depth across donors was assumed in presence/absence analyses, although this assumption may not hold. In a later analysis, several top co-occurrence clusters were reported to appear linked to parvovirus B19, influenza, CMV and Epstein-Barr virus. In a later analysis, most CMV-associated TCR beta chains were found to appear HLA-restricted, with HLA associations seemingly driven largely by CMV exposure. Specific HLA alleles were associated with around 18,000 TCR beta sequences at a false discovery rate of 0.05 in a later analysis. According to a later genetic analysis, donors in an Asian-associated ancestry cluster had fewer N-insertions in productive TCRs than the approximately 670-donor mean. In both the original and validation cohorts, the classifier was reported to diagnose cytomegalovirus status with high specificity and sensitivity. An association between a missense DCLRE1C variant and V-gene and J-gene trimming of TCR beta chains was found in a later genetic analysis and replicated in an independent cohort. It was suggested by the authors that the approach could potentially be generalized to other disease states and immunological phenotypes. The cohort was sequenced for TCR beta chains only, and without alpha or paired-chain data the features that could be detected were limited. Assigning TCR associations to individual alleles was difficult when HLA alleles, especially DR and DQ, strongly co-occurred. A cluster of highly shared sequence variants was judged likely to represent a technical artifact of the sequencing pipeline. Because some donors lacked HLA typing at each locus, the association tests relied only on the typed subset. A total of some 180 TCR beta chains were listed by the study as associated with cytomegalovirus. A further reported finding was that TCR beta sequences accurately predicted the HLA-A and HLA-B alleles for most subjects in the first cohort. Immune exposure information for the cohort was limited to CMV serostatus. While some public TCRs were present in many individuals, most TCR sequences turned up only very rarely across donors. Broadly in line with IMGT annotations, most TCR beta V segments showed up in productive rearrangements about 90% or about 30% of the time in an earlier analysis of 450 to 600 of the donors. Because the 87-base-pair reads could not distinguish some IMGT-functional V segments, including TRBV6-2 and TRBV6-3, those segments were excluded. Correlated functional status among segregating V segments might reflect linkage disequilibrium, but an unknown experimental factor could not be ruled out. According to a later analysis, TCR association rates differed among HLA loci, with DRB1 alleles showing the most associated TCRs and HLA-C alleles showing the fewest.

Of note for this clone: Its cognate antigen has yet to be identified. Base qualities are not provided; no much larger clone lies one nucleotide away.

Libraries were made using the immunoSEQ multiplex PCR assay. A mixture of 60 forward primers for TCR Vbeta segments and 13 reverse primers for TCR Jbeta segments was used in the multiplex PCR. The CDR3 region of rearranged TCR beta genes was amplified from genomic DNA by a multiplex PCR assay. The amplified TCR beta libraries were sequenced on the Illumina HiSeq System as 87-base-pair reads. In the original analysis: Across the 670 or so repertoires, a later analysis counted 75 million to 90 million unique TCR beta chains, approximately 12 million of which were shared by at least two donors. Raw reads were error-corrected and collapsed into unique sequences with a nearest-neighbor algorithm that merged closely related sequences to remove PCR and sequencing errors. CDR3 sequences were aligned to IMGT reference sequences to assign V, D and J gene segments. Each retained sequence needed at least a six-nucleotide match to both a V gene segment and a J gene segment. A rearrangement counted as productive if the CDR3 had no stop codons and remained in frame with V and J, and every other rearrangement counted as non-productive. Following IMGT convention, CDR3 was defined as the stretch from the second conserved V-encoded cysteine to the conserved J-encoded phenylalanine. The earlier analysis of some 600 of the donors excluded sequences that lacked an unambiguous match to a single V gene segment. In an earlier analysis of about 590 of the donors, a V segment was called functional when productive rearrangements were above 56.7%, and segregating when the standard deviation between donors exceeded 5%. A statistical classification framework was developed to diagnose cytomegalovirus status using the catalog of TCR beta chain sequences. In a later analysis, V and J genes were assigned by comparing TCR nucleotide sequences against IMGT/GENE-DB human TR gene sequences. The TCRdist pipeline was used in a later analysis to assign CDR3 sequences and most-parsimonious VDJ recombination scenarios. A later analysis defined each TCR beta chain by its CDR3 amino acid sequence plus V-gene family, and excluded reads lacking a unique V-gene family. As a way to deal with suspected cross-contamination and a sequencing artifact, a later analysis dropped 500 to 700 nucleotide sequences that were highly shared and had low generation probability. A later analysis calculated a clonal expansion index for each public chain from normalized within-repertoire ranks of inferred template counts. Generation probabilities in a later analysis came from a VDJ recombination model fitted to out-of-frame rearrangements, and those results were checked against IGoR. A later analysis scored TCR-TCR, TCR-HLA and TCR-CMV co-occurrence with hypergeometric tests, applying a repertoire-size bias correction to TCR pairs. To estimate false discovery rates, a later analysis permuted the HLA or CMV assignments 20 times. A later analysis grouped co-occurring TCRs with DBSCAN, adding TCRdist sequence similarity when clustering within HLA-allele-positive subsets. Co-occurrence clustering excluded repertoires with fewer than 30,000 or more than 120,000 public chains, plus five with anomalous nucleotide sharing. Held by TCRdb, this immuneACCESS table contains in-frame sequences only and omits some clones. Under half of the omission traces to an unresolved V gene where checked; the cause of the rest is unknown. The V and J calls and clone size are taken from that table; D and trimming were inferred from the DNA. Present in this sample are roughly 190,000 clones, about 80% of which were seen just once. The ten largest clones take up approximately 2.1% of the sample.

This receptor was obtained from a woman between 45 and 60 years old in good health and CMV-seronegative. The V and J genes are TRBV30 and TRBJ2-7; 12 middle bases align to TRBD1. Sequencing was performed on PBMCs. The nucleotides read TGTGCCTGGAGGGGACAGGGGGCCTACTACGAGCAGTACTTC. It encodes CAWRGQGAYYEQYF. Reference TRBV30 and TRBJ2-7 proteins supply the regions before and after the CDR3; the full variable domain is: SQTIHQWPATLVQPVGSPLSLECTVEGTSNPNLYWYRQAAGRGLQLLFYSVGIGQISSEVPQNLSASRPQDRQFILSSKKLLLSDSGFYLCAWRGQGAYYEQYFGPGTRLTVT.